One T cell receptor beta chain is described in this entry. Its specificity is unknown. The record originates from a study of memory CD4+ T cells and cytomegalovirus serostatus. General study results and limits: CMV serostatus prediction reached median AUC 0.95, or 0.91 with US-trained model.

Germline CDR1 is MGHRA and CDR2 is YSYEKL. The CDR3 loop spans 16 amino acids. V dropped 0 bases and J dropped 0 bases, with 11 bases sitting between them. The sort gate was single viable CD3+CD4+CD8-CD45RO+ cells for memory CD4+ T cells. Serum IgG to CMV pp150, pp28, p38 and p52 defined serostatus. Method: immunoSEQ multiplex PCR; TCRdb's copy keeps in-frame clones and lacks some. Of over 35,000 clones listed, 60% to 80% were seen once; the top ten hold 0.85% to 0.95%. This chain connects TRBV4-1 to TRBJ1-1; D is perhaps TRBD1 (5 bases). The sample taken for sequencing was memory CD4+ T cells from blood. This sequence was found in an adult in good health and CMV-seronegative. The CDR3 DNA is TGCGCCAGCAGCCAAGATAGCGGCAGGGTGAACACTGAAGCTTTCTTT. It specifies CASSQDSGRVNTEAFF.